The T cell receptor (beta chain) under discussion was sequenced for a study of blood T cells in healthy people across ages. Broader study findings: Significant beta diversity loss was already apparent by age roughly 44, declining roughly linearly.

This CDR3 contains 17 residues. V shed 5 bases and J 7 bases; nucleotides not matched to a gene: 13. The germline gives CDR1 SGHRS, CDR2 YFSETQ. A second about 7 to 12 cycle PCR used barcoded and J-beta primers. TCRdb reprocessed the 5' RACE reads with MiXCR, giving one entry per CDR3 protein. The sample yields about 780,000 distinct CDR3 sequences, around half seen once. Note on this clonotype: Its antigen is not known.

The source material was blood. The origin of this receptor is an elderly man in good health. This chain joins TRBV5-1 and TRBJ2-7; 15 positions match TRBD2. The CDR3 DNA follows: TGCGCCAGCAGGAGGACTAGCGGGAGGGCGACTTCCGATGAGCAGTACTTC. Residues: CASRRTSGRATSDEQYF. Together with reference TRBV5-1 and TRBJ2-7, the CDR3 gives the full variable domain: KAGVTQTPRYLIKTRGQQVTLSCSPISGHRSVSWYQQTPGQGLQFLFEYFSETQRNKGNFPGRFSGRQFSNSRSEMNVSTLELGDSALYLCASRRTSGRATSDEQYFGPGTRLTVT.